This is a list of T cell receptor beta chains from one sample in a study of blood T cell repertoires in COVID-19. Only in-frame clones appear in the TCRdb table, and some are missing; sequencing was by immunoSEQ multiplex PCR. The data show 250,000 to 350,000 clones, roughly nine tenths seen once. Material for sequencing was PBMCs or T cells enriched from blood (not recorded which). The receptor source for this set is a woman aged 40 to 55 who had recovered from COVID-19. The CDR3 runs from the conserved cysteine through the conserved F or W. Each record gives: V gene, D gene, clone size, J gene, CDR3 protein, CDR3 DNA. A D gene is named only where the DNA matches it firmly. Not all rows give a size; the values are once, few, many and, for expanded clones, a class.

TRBV28	TRBD1	.	TRBJ2-7	CASSRGHSYEQYF	TGTGCCAGCAGCAGGGGGCACTCCTACGAGCAGTACTTC
TRBV7-8	.	.	TRBJ1-1	CASSLRTVFTEAFF	TGTGCCAGCAGCTTACGGACAGTTTTCACTGAAGCTTTCTTT
TRBV27	.	.	TRBJ1-5	CASNLRGNSNQPQHF	TGTGCCAGCAACCTCCGCGGCAATAGCAATCAGCCCCAGCATTTT
TRBV6-5	.	.	TRBJ1-4	CASGPGTPNEKLFF	TGTGCCAGCGGGCCCGGGACACCTAATGAAAAACTGTTTTTT
TRBV19	TRBD1	.	TRBJ1-1	CASSMTGSTEAFF	TGTGCCAGTAGTATGACAGGGTCCACTGAAGCTTTCTTT
TRBV30	.	.	TRBJ1-2	CAWTPLGPNYGYTF	TGTGCCTGGACCCCCCTTGGCCCTAACTATGGCTACACCTTC
TRBV5-1	.	.	TRBJ1-3	CASSLDGQGLSGNTIYF	TGCGCCAGCAGCTTGGATGGCCAGGGACTCTCTGGAAACACCATATATTTT
TRBV3-1/TRBV3-2	.	.	TRBJ2-7	CASSQEQAAGHYEQYF	TGTGCCAGCAGCCAAGAGCAGGCCGCCGGCCACTACGAGCAGTACTTC
TRBV7-2	TRBD2	.	TRBJ2-1	CASSQGLAGVGEQFF	TGTGCCAGCAGCCAGGGACTAGCGGGAGTGGGGGAGCAGTTCTTC
TRBV6-5	.	.	TRBJ1-6	CASSHGGAYNSPLHF	TGTGCCAGCAGTCACGGTGGAGCCTATAATTCACCCCTCCACTTT
TRBV5-4	.	.	TRBJ1-4	CASSLGRATNEKLFF	TGTGCCAGCAGCTTGGGCAGGGCTACTAATGAAAAACTGTTTTTT
TRBV9	.	.	TRBJ2-3	CASSAGGRRGTPFGRDTQYF	TGTGCCAGCAGCGCGGGGGGCCGACGTGGGACTCCCTTCGGAAGGGATACGCAGTATTTT
TRBV19	TRBD2	.	TRBJ2-2	CASRGMGLAGAGELFF	TGTGCCAGTAGAGGAATGGGACTAGCGGGAGCCGGGGAGCTGTTTTTT
TRBV28	.	.	TRBJ1-2	CASTTQRGISYGYTF	TGTGCCAGCACTACGCAGAGGGGGATCAGCTATGGCTACACCTTC
TRBV30	.	.	TRBJ1-1	CAWSTGANTEAFF	TGTGCCTGGAGTACTGGTGCGAACACTGAAGCTTTCTTT
TRBV7-2	.	.	TRBJ2-5	CASSLVQEGETQYF	TGTGCCAGCAGCCTAGTCCAGGAAGGAGAGACCCAGTACTTC
TRBV5-4	.	few	TRBJ2-1	CASSLGRAQFF	TGTGCCAGCAGCCTCGGGCGGGCTCAGTTCTTC
TRBV28	.	.	TRBJ2-7	CASSLGRFLSYEQYF	TGTGCCAGCAGTTTGGGCAGGTTTCTCTCCTACGAGCAGTACTTC
TRBV6-5	.	.	TRBJ2-3	CASSYRVTDTQYF	TGTGCCAGCAGTTATCGGGTTACAGATACGCAGTATTTT
TRBV28	.	.	TRBJ1-2	CASSFPRVRGYTF	TGTGCCAGCAGTTTCCCCAGGGTGCGAGGCTACACCTTC
TRBV9	TRBD2	.	TRBJ2-3	CASSIRDSGTKYF	TGTGCCAGCAGCATTAGAGATAGCGGGACCAAGTATTTT
TRBV19	.	.	TRBJ2-7	CASSMGFLGGSSYEQYF	TGTGCCAGTAGTATGGGTTTCTTAGGGGGAAGCTCCTACGAGCAGTACTTC
TRBV5-1	TRBD1	few	TRBJ2-7	CASSRDREPSYEQYF	TGCGCCAGCAGCCGGGACAGGGAGCCTTCCTACGAGCAGTACTTC
TRBV28	.	.	TRBJ1-6	CASSFGQANSPLHF	TGTGCCAGCAGTTTTGGCCAGGCGAATTCACCCCTCCACTTT
TRBV6-6	TRBD1	.	TRBJ1-4	CASLRGTVGEKLFF	TGTGCCAGCCTTCGGGGGACAGTGGGTGAAAAACTGTTTTTT
TRBV25-1	TRBD1	.	TRBJ1-1	CASSVSQGANTEAFF	TGTGCCAGCAGTGTAAGTCAGGGGGCGAACACTGAAGCTTTCTTT
TRBV5-8	TRBD1	.	TRBJ1-2	CASSPGQGAKIYYGYTF	TGTGCCAGCAGCCCGGGACAGGGGGCTAAAATATACTATGGCTACACCTTC
TRBV7-2	.	.	TRBJ2-5	CASSLVRETQYF	TGTGCCAGCAGCTTAGTACGGGAGACCCAGTACTTC
TRBV3-1/TRBV3-2	.	.	TRBJ2-7	CASSQDVRRFEQYF	TGTGCCAGCAGCCAAGATGTCAGGCGCTTCGAGCAGTACTTC
TRBV18	TRBD1	.	TRBJ1-4	CASSPRGQAAEKLFF	TGTGCCAGCTCACCAAGGGGACAGGCAGCTGAAAAACTGTTTTTT
TRBV5-1	.	.	TRBJ2-7	CASSLVDRSYEQYF	TGCGCCAGCAGCTTGGTGGACAGATCCTACGAGCAGTACTTC
TRBV12-3/TRBV12-4	TRBD1	once	TRBJ1-1	CAVEQGTEAFF	TGTGCCGTAGAACAGGGGACTGAAGCTTTCTTT
TRBV7-9	.	.	TRBJ1-1	CASSLEHLKDTQAFF	TGTGCCAGCAGCTTAGAGCATTTAAAGGACACTCAAGCTTTCTTT
TRBV28	.	.	TRBJ2-7	CASSVGLEQYF	TGTGCCAGCAGTGTGGGCCTCGAGCAGTACTTC
TRBV7-9	.	.	TRBJ2-5	CASSLGQKQETQYF	TGTGCCAGCAGCTTAGGGCAGAAACAAGAGACCCAGTACTTC
TRBV18	TRBD1	.	TRBJ1-6	CASSQYVGTGGSPLHF	TGTGCCAGCTCACAATACGTCGGGACAGGGGGTTCACCCCTCCACTTT
TRBV21-1	.	.	TRBJ1-6	CASSKAPGQGVCSPLHF	TGTGCCAGCAGCAAAGCTCCCGGACAGGGGGTATGTTCACCCCTCCACTTT
TRBV12-3/TRBV12-4	.	.	TRBJ1-5	CASSLTGNQPQHF	TGTGCCAGCAGTTTAACCGGGAATCAGCCCCAGCATTTT
TRBV30	.	.	TRBJ2-6	CAWSVGGGANVLTF	TGTGCCTGGAGTGTAGGGGGTGGGGCCAACGTCCTGACTTTC
TRBV2	.	.	TRBJ1-2	CASRQSQIYGYTF	TGTGCCAGCAGGCAATCACAGATATATGGCTACACCTTC
TRBV5-1	TRBD2	.	TRBJ2-1	CASSLLAGGEDEQFF	TGCGCCAGCAGCTTACTAGCGGGAGGTGAGGATGAGCAGTTCTTC
TRBV30	.	.	TRBJ2-3	CAWTRQLGTDTQYF	TGTGCCTGGACCAGACAGTTAGGGACAGATACGCAGTATTTT
TRBV11-2	TRBD2	.	TRBJ2-7	CASSGTGLAGEQYF	TGTGCCAGCAGCGGAACGGGACTAGCGGGCGAGCAGTACTTC
TRBV28	.	.	TRBJ1-1	CASTQGWVPEAFF	TGTGCCTCTACGCAGGGCTGGGTCCCTGAAGCTTTCTTT
TRBV11-2	.	once	TRBJ2-7	CASVRSGVGYEQYF	TGTGCCAGCGTTAGAAGCGGTGTGGGGTACGAGCAGTACTTC
TRBV11-2	.	.	TRBJ2-1	CASSFGTGQFF	TGTGCCAGCAGCTTCGGGACTGGGCAGTTCTTC
TRBV27	.	.	TRBJ1-2	CASRPLVQGAGYTF	TGTGCCAGCAGGCCCCTTGTACAGGGCGCTGGCTACACCTTC
TRBV21-1	.	.	TRBJ2-7	CASSKVDQGSYEQYF	TGTGCCAGCAGCAAAGTGGATCAGGGTTCCTACGAGCAGTACTTC
TRBV9	.	.	TRBJ2-1	CASSAEAGTNYNEQFF	TGTGCCAGCAGCGCCGAGGCCGGGACAAATTACAATGAGCAGTTCTTC
TRBV25-1	TRBD2	many	TRBJ2-5	CASAWAGTSQETQYF	TGTGCCAGCGCATGGGCCGGGACTAGCCAAGAGACCCAGTACTTC
TRBV7-2	TRBD2	.	TRBJ2-7	CASSLVRLAGSYEQYF	TGTGCCAGCAGCTTAGTTCGGCTAGCGGGGTCCTACGAGCAGTACTTC
TRBV5-1	.	.	TRBJ2-7	CASSPRGMTGGSEQYF	TGCGCCAGCAGCCCGAGAGGTATGACGGGTGGTTCCGAGCAGTACTTC
TRBV7-9	TRBD1	.	TRBJ2-7	CASSWDRGSYEQYF	TGTGCCAGCAGCTGGGACAGGGGATCCTACGAGCAGTACTTC
TRBV7-2	TRBD2	.	TRBJ2-1	CASSPTLAGGYNEQFF	TGTGCCAGCAGCCCCACCCTGGCGGGAGGGTACAATGAGCAGTTCTTC
TRBV28	.	.	TRBJ2-7	CASSLQKATLSYEQYF	TGTGCCAGCAGTTTACAAAAGGCGACACTCTCCTACGAGCAGTACTTC
TRBV5-1	TRBD1	.	TRBJ2-1	CASSPGGQGVNEQFF	TGCGCCAGCAGTCCGGGGGGACAGGGTGTCAATGAGCAGTTCTTC
TRBV28	TRBD1	.	TRBJ1-4	CATAETGVNEKLFF	TGTGCCACCGCCGAGACAGGGGTTAATGAAAAACTGTTTTTT